The TCR beta chain under discussion was sequenced for a study of blood T cell repertoires in COVID-19 (dated by TCRdb to the early 2020s). About the study as a whole: Samples covering the acute and convalescent phases of COVID-19 were provided by collaborators in the United States, Italy and Spain. Subjects who had been exposed to COVID-19, were actively infected with it, or had recovered from it provided the deeply sampled blood TCRbeta repertoires that made up the dataset. The material from the prospective study consisted of cDNA or gDNA derived from T cells, B-cell-depleted T cells, or PBMCs. Where available, HLA class I and class II types were taken from metadata supplied by the sample provider and were not determined by assay-based typing. The repertoires were made available in a free public database intended to serve as a resource for research on the immune response to SARS-CoV-2. Nearly every sample came with metadata listing a de-identified subject ID, COVID-19 status, age in years and sex. Samples came from the ongoing ImmuneRACE study (first 160 participants) plus 1,254 subjects from 6 global collaborators. Findings and caveats that apply to the study as a whole: The quantity of clinical and demographic metadata differed by source and by participant and was supplied without curation.

The germline V gene gives CDR1 as SGHAT and CDR2 as FQNNGV. Spanning cysteine to phenylalanine, the CDR3 consists of 16 amino acids. The CDR3 DNA has 48 bases and is translated from base 1. The trim is 1 base for V and 0 bases for J, with a gap of 13 bases between the germline ends. The immunoSEQ Assay, a bias-controlled multiplex PCR, was used to amplify TCRbeta CDR3 regions from genomic DNA. The published analysis was carried out like this. Nucleated cell counts per sample were estimated from amplification of reference gene primers within the assay. To quantify the absolute abundance of each unique TCRbeta CDR3 rearrangement, sequence reads were collapsed and filtered. For each sample, productive Simpson clonality was calculated as the square root of Simpson's diversity index over productive rearrangements. Held by TCRdb, this immuneACCESS table contains in-frame sequences only and omits some clones. Under half of the omission traces to an unresolved V gene where checked; the cause of the rest is unknown. V, J and clone size were drawn from that table, and D and trimming were deduced from the DNA. The sample table shows 55,000 to 70,000 clones, and 75% to 90% are seen once. 7.5% to 9.5% of the sample lies in the top ten.

Collaborating institutions collected whole blood in K2EDTA tubes following their own protocols. Collaborator samples were shipped for TCRbeta analysis as frozen whole blood, isolated PBMCs, or DNA extracted from either sample type. The table lists this clone with a count of one. Its antigen is unknown. The record has no base qualities; no much larger clone is one base away. This clonotype was sampled from a woman in her 70s with active COVID-19. The sequence is built from TRBV11-2 and TRBJ2-7, with a tentative D gene TRBD2 over 5 matching bases. The source material was peripheral blood. The DNA is as follows: TGTGCCAGCAGCTTAGGAGGAGGAAGGATCTCCTACGAGCAGTACTTC. Its protein reads: CASSLGGGRISYEQYF.